This entry describes one TCR beta chain. Its antigen is still unknown. The data derive from a study of memory CD4+ T cells and cytomegalovirus serostatus. Study-wide points: About 40% of the roughly 150 known CMV-associated TCRbeta sequences appeared in CD4+ memory.

With V trimmed by 1 base and J by 0 bases, 8 bases remained unmatched. The CDR3 runs 17 residues. Germline CDR1 is SGHAT and CDR2 is FQNNGV. The sort gate was single viable CD3+CD4+CD8-CD45RO+ cells for memory CD4+ T cells. Profiling relied on immunoSEQ multiplex PCR, and the TCRdb table lists in-frame clones only, not all of them. The sample has tens of thousands of clones; 76% are singletons. This chain connects TRBV11-2 to TRBJ2-7, with 8 positions matching TRBD2. Sequenced: memory CD4+ T cells from blood. This TCR came from an adult in good health and CMV-seronegative. CDR3 bases: TGTGCCAGCAGCTTAGTTTACAGCGGGGGTCCCTCCTACGAGCAGTACTTC. Amino acid sequence: CASSLVYSGGPSYEQYF.